This T cell receptor beta chain stems from a study of T and B cells in COVID-19 patients. Study conclusions and caveats: Patients with COVID-19 reportedly showed strongly skewed T cell receptor beta variable and joining gene usage.

Blood genomic DNA input for TRB amplification was roughly 220-500 ng. TRB rearrangements were amplified by multiplex PCR with BIOMED2 TRB-A/B primers. TCRdb ran MiXCR on the multiplex PCR reads and lists one entry per CDR3 protein. Here the sample spans 6,000 to 9,000 distinct CDR3 sequences, more than 25% being singletons. V dropped 2 bases and J dropped 2 bases, with 7 bases sitting between them. The germline V gene has CDR1 SGHDT and CDR2 YYEEEE. The CDR3 sequence is 13 residues long. As regards this clonotype: Its antigen is still unknown.

The TCR was taken from a human donor who had recovered from COVID-19. The sequenced sample was blood. This sequence joins TRBV5-6 and TRBJ1-2; no clear D. CDR3 sequence (DNA): TGTGCCAGCAGCTTCGGAGAGAACTATGGCTACACCTTC. Its protein product is CASSFGENYGYTF.